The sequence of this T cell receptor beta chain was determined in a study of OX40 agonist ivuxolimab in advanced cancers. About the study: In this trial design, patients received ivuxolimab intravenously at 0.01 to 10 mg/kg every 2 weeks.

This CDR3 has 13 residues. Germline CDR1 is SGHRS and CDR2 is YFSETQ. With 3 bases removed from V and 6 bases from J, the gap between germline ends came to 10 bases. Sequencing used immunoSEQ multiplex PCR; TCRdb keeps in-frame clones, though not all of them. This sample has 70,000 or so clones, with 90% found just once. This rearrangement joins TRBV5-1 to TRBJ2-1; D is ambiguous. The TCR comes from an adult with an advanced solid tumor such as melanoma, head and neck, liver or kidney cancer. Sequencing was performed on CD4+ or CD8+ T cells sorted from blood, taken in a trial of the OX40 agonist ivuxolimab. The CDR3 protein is CASSWAELNEQFF. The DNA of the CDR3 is TGCGCCAGCAGCTGGGCCGAACTCAATGAGCAGTTCTTC.